This TCR beta chain was found in a study of cytomegalovirus exposure and HLA in healthy donors. Study-wide results and caveats: When analyzed later, a missense DCLRE1C variant was found to be linked to TCR beta V- and J-gene trimming. Later, an analysis found that common viral pathogens appeared to be linked with several of the most significant clusters.

V was clipped by 4 bases and J by 1 base; unmatched bases: 5. This CDR3 region has 16 residues. From germline, CDR1 is LGHNA and CDR2 YSLEER. PCR was performed using 60 Vbeta and 13 Jbeta primers. This table comes from immunoSEQ multiplex PCR, and its TCRdb copy is limited to in-frame clones, with some not included. The sample has about 210,000 clones. A remark on this clone: Its antigen remains unknown.

The clonotype originates from a woman aged 25 to 39 in good health and CMV-seropositive. The V call is TRBV4-3, the J call TRBJ2-1; 9 bases are a match to TRBD2. The sample consisted of PBMCs. The CDR3 is CASSLLAGESYNEQFF. The CDR3 DNA follows: TGCGCCAGCAGCCTATTAGCGGGAGAGTCCTACAATGAGCAGTTCTTC.